This T cell receptor (beta chain) derives from a study of identical twins. This clonotype was detected a few times. TCRdb recomputed calls from the 5' RACE reads with MiXCR, one row per CDR3 protein. The sample records a few hundred thousand distinct CDR3 sequences, less than 9% being singletons. Another study also made use of these data, one on yellow fever vaccine responses in identical twins.

The origin of this receptor is a woman aged 18-30 years in good health. The sample taken for sequencing was memory (CD45RO+) T cells sorted from blood.

In nucleotides, the CDR3 is TGTGCCAGCAGTTACGCGGGCGCCGGCGGGGAGCTGTTTTTT. This encodes CASSYAGAGGELFF. The V and J genes are TRBV28 and TRBJ2-2, with a weak D call TRBD2 (5 bases). V was cut by 4 bases and J by 7 bases, with 13 bases left in between. The germline gives CDR1 MDHEN, CDR2 SYDVKM. The CDR3 totals 14 residues.